The entry that follows covers one T cell receptor (beta chain) sequence. Its matching antigen is unknown. The sample is drawn from a study of T cell repertoires in cytomegalovirus infection. Study background: Both recently identified HLA-C-restricted and well-studied HLA-B-restricted CMV epitopes were used in the study. The public TCR beta signatures pointed to both CMV infection and matching HLA type.

Each CDR3 protein gets one entry after TCRdb re-called the reads with MiXCR. The table has about 480,000 distinct CDR3 sequences, 33% seen once. CDR3 length equals 14 residues. V dropped 8 bases and J dropped 4; count of bases not matched to a gene: 7. General study points: What dominated the ex vivo response were HLA-C-restricted CMV-specific TCR beta clonotypes.

This sequence originates from a human donor in good health (CMV status not recorded). Some clones in this sample may be carry-over from other donors' samples. The J gene is TRBJ2-3, the V gene TRBV5-3, with TRBD2 matching over 10 bases. TRBV5-3 is annotated as an ORF whose role is uncertain. Sequenced here: cultured PBMCs, sampled from culture after CMV antigen stimulation. CDR3 coding DNA: TGTGCCAGCAGCACAGCGGGAGGGTCAGATACGCAGTATTTT. This translates into CASSTAGGSDTQYF.